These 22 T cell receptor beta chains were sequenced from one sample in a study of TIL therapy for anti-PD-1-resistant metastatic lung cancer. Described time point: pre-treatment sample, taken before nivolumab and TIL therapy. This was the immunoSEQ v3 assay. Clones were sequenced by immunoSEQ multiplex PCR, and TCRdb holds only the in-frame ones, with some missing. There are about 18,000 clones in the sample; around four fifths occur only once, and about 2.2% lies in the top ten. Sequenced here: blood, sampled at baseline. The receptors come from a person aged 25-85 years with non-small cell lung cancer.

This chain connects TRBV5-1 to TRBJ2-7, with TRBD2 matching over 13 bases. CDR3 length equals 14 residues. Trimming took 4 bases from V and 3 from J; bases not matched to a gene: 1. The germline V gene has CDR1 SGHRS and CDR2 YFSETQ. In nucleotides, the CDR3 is TGCGCCAGCAGCAGGACTAGCGGGGGCTACGAGCAGTACTTC. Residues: CASSRTSGGYEQYF.

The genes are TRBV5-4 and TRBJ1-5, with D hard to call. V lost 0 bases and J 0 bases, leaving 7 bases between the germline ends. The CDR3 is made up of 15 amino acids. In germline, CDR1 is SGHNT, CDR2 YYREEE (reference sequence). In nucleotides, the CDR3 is TGTGCCAGCAGCTTGGACGGCTATAGCAATCAGCCCCAGCATTTT. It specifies CASSLDGYSNQPQHF.

The CDR3 reads CASSLWNTGELFF. CDR3 DNA: TGTGCCAGCAGTTTATGGAACACCGGGGAGCTGTTTTTT. The V call is TRBV28, the J call TRBJ2-2; D call uncertain. The CDR3 is 13 residues long. Deletions cut 0 bases from V and 1 base from J, with 0 bases between. Germline CDR1 is MDHEN and CDR2 is SYDVKM. The full variable domain, in which reference TRBV28 and TRBJ2-2 provide the parts outside the CDR3, is DVKVTQSSRYLVKRTGEKVFLECVQDMDHENMFWYRQDPGLGLRLIYFSYDVKMKEKGDIPEGYSVSREKKERFSLILESASTNQTSMYLCASSLWNTGELFFGEGSRLTVL.

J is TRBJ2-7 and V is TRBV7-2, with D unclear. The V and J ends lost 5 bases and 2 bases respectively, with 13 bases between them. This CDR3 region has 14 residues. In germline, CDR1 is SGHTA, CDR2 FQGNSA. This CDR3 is CASSPRVATYEQYF. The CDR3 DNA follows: TGTGCCAGCAGCCCCCGGGTAGCTACCTACGAGCAGTACTTC. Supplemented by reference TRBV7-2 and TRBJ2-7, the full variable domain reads GAGVSQSPSNKVTEKGKDVELRCDPISGHTALYWYRQSLGQGLEFLIYFQGNSAPDKSGLPSDRFSAERTGGSVSTLTIQRTQQEDSAVYLCASSPRVATYEQYFGPGTRLTVT.

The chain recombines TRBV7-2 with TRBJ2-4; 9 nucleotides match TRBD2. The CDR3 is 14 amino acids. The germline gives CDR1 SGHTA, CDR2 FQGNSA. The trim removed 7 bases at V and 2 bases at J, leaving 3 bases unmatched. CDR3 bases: TGTGCCAGCATGGGACTAGCTACCAAAAACATTCAGTACTTC. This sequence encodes CASMGLATKNIQYF.

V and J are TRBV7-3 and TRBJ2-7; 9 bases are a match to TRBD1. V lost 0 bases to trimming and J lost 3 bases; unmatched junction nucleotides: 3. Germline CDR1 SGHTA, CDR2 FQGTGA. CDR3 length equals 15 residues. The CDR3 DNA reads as TGTGCCAGCAGCTTAACTGGGACAGGGAACTACGAGCAGTACTTC. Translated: CASSLTGTGNYEQYF.

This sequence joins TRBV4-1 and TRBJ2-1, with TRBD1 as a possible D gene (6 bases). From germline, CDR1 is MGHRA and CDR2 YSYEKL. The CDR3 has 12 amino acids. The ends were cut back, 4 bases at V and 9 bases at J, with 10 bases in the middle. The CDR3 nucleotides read TGCGCCAGCAGCCTCACAGGGACTGAGCAGTTCTTC. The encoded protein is CASSLTGTEQFF.

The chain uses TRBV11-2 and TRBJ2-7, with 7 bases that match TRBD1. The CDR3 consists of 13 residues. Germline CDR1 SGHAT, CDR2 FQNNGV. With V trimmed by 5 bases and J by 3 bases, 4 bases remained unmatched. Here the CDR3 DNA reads TGTGCCAGCAGCCGGACAGGCCGCTACGAGCAGTACTTC. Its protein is CASSRTGRYEQYF.

The CDR3 region has the DNA TGCAGCGTCCTGAGACAGGGCAACTATGGCTACACCTTC. Protein sequence: CSVLRQGNYGYTF. V gene TRBV29-1 combines with J gene TRBJ1-2, with TRBD1 identical over 7 bases. Losses at the gene ends were 6 bases for V and 2 bases for J; bases not matched to a gene: 6. CDR3 length: 13 residues. CDR1 and CDR2 from the germline V gene are SQVTM and ANQGSEA.

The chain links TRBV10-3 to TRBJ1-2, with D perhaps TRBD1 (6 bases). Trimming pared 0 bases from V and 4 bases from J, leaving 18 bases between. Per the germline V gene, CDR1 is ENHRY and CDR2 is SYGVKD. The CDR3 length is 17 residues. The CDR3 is CAISESVSQGGSYGYTF. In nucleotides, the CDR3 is TGTGCCATCAGTGAGTCGGTTTCACAGGGTGGGAGCTATGGCTACACCTTC.

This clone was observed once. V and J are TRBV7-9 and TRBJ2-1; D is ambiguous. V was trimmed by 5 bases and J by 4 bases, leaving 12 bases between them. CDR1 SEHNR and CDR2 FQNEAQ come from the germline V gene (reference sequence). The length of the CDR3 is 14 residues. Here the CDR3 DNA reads TGTGCCAGCAGCCCCCTTGAGAATTACAATGAGCAGTTCTTC. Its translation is CASSPLENYNEQFF.

The CDR3 loop is CARSQGQGYEKLFF. CDR3 DNA sequence: TGTGCCAGAAGCCAGGGACAGGGCTACGAAAAACTGTTTTTT. The V call is TRBV5-3, the J call TRBJ1-4; 9 positions agree with TRBD1. TRBV5-3 is an ORF for which the function is uncertain. The CDR3 is 14 amino acids. The J segment lost 8 bases and the V segment lost 4 bases, leaving 6 bases of the junction unmatched.

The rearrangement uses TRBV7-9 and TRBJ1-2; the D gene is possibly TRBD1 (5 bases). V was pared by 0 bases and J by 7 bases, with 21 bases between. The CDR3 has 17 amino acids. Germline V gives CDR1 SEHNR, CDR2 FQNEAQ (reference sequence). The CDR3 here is CASSLAGGSTGSSGYTF. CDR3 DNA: TGTGCCAGCAGCTTAGCTGGAGGGAGTACAGGAAGTAGTGGCTACACCTTC.

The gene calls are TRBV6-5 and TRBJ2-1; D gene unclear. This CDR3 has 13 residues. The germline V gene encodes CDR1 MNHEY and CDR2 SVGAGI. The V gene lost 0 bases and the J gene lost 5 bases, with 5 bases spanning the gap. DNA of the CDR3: TGTGCCAGCAGTTACTCGCGCGACAATGAGCAGTTCTTC. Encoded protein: CASSYSRDNEQFF.

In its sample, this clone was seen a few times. The CDR3 here is CASSFGAGCTEAFF. DNA for the CDR3: TGTGCCAGCAGCTTTGGGGCAGGGTGTACTGAAGCTTTCTTT. The chain links TRBV12-1 to TRBJ1-1; the table gives TRBD1 as D, unverified against the DNA. TRBV12-1 is a recognized pseudogene. This CDR3 is built from 14 residues.

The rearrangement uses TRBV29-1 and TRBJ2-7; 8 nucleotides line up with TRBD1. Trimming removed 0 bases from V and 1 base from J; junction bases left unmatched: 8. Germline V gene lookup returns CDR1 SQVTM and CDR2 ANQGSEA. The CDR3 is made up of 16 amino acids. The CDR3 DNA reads TGCAGCGTTGAAGATAAAGGCCGACAGGGGTCCTACGAGCAGTACTTC. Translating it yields CSVEDKGRQGSYEQYF.

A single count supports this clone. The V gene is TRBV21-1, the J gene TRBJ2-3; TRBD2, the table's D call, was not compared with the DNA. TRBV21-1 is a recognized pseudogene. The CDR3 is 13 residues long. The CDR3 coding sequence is TGCTTCCGATCAGCGGGGGTTGAAGATACGCAGTATTTT. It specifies CFRSAGVEDTQYF.

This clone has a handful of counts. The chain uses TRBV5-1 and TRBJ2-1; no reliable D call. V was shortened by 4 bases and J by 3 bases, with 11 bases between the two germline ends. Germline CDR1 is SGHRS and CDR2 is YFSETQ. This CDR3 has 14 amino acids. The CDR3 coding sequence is TGCGCCAGCAGCGTGGGCCCCGACTACAATGAGCAGTTCTTC. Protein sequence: CASSVGPDYNEQFF.

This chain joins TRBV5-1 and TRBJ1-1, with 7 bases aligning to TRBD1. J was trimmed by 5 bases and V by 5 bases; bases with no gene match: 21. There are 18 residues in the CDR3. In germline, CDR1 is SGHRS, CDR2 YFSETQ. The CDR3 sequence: CASRSEGTVNTVGTEAFF. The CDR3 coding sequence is TGCGCCAGCAGATCGGAAGGGACAGTGAACACTGTTGGGACTGAAGCTTTCTTT.

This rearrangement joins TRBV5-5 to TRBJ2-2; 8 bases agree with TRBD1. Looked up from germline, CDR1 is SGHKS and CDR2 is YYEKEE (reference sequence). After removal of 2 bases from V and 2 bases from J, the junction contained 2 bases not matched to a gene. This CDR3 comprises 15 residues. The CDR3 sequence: CASSFAGGNTGELFF. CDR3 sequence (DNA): TGTGCCAGCAGCTTTGCAGGGGGCAACACCGGGGAGCTGTTTTTT.

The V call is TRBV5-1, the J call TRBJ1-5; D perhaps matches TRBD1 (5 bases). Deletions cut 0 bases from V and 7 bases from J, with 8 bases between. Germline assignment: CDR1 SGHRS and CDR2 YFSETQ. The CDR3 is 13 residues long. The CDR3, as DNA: TGCGCCAGCAGCTTGGGAGGGGACCAGCCCCAGCATTTT. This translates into CASSLGGDQPQHF.

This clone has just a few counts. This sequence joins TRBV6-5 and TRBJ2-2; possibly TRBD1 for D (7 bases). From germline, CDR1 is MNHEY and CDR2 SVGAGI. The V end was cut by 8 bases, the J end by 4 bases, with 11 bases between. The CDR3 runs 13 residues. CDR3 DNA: TGTGCCAGCGGGCAGGGGGGCACCGGGGAGCTGTTTTTT. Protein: CASGQGGTGELFF.